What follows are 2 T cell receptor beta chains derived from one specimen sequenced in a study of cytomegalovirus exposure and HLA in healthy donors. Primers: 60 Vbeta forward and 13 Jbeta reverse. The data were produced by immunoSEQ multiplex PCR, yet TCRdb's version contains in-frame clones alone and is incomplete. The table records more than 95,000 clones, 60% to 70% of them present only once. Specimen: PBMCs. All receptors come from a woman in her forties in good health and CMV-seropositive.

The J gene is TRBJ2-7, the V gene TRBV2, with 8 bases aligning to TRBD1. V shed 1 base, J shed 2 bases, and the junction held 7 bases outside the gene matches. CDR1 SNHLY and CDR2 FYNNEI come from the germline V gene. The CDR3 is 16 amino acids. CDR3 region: CASSEVLGQVTYEQYF. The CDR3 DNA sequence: TGTGCCAGCAGTGAAGTTTTGGGACAGGTGACCTACGAGCAGTACTTC.

The CDR3 here is CASSLVSGSGNTIYF. CDR3 nucleotide sequence: TGTGCCAGCAGCTTAGTCAGTGGCTCTGGAAACACCATATATTTT. This rearrangement joins TRBV7-9 to TRBJ1-3; no reliable D call. Germline V gene data show CDR1 as SEHNR and CDR2 as FQNEAQ (reference sequence). CDR3 length equals 15 residues. The V and J ends lost 1 base and 0 bases respectively, with 7 bases between them.